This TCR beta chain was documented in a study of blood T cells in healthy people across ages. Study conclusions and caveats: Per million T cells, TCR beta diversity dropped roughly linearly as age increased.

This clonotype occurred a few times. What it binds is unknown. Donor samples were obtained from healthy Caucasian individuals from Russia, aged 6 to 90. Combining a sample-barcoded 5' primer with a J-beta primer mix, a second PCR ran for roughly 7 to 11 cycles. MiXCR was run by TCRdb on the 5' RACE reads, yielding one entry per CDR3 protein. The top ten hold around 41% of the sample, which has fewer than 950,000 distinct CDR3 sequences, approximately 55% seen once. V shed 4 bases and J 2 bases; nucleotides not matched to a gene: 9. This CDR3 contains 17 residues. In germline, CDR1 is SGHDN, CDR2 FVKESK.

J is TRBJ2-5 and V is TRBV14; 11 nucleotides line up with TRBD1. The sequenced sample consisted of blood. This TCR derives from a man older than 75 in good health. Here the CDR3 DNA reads TGTGCCAGCAGCCCCTGGGGACAGGGGGAAAGTCAAGAGACCCAGTACTTC. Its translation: CASSPWGQGESQETQYF. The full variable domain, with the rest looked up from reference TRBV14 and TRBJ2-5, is EAGVTQFPSHSVIEKGQTVTLRCDPISGHDNLYWYRRVMGKEIKFLLHFVKESKQDESGMPNNRFLAERTGGTYSTLKVQPAELEDSGVYFCASSPWGQGESQETQYFGPGTRLLVL.